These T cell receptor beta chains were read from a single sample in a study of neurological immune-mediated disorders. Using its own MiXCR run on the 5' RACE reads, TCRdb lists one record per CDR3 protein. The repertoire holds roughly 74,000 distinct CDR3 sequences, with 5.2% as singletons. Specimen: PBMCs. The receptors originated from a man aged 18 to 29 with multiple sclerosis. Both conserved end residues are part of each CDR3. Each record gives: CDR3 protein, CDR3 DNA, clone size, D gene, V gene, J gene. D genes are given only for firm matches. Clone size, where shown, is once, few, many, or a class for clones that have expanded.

CDR3aa: CASSLDLRSGANVLTF; CDR3nt: TGCGCCAGCAGCTTGGACCTCCGCTCTGGGGCCAACGTCCTGACTTTC; abundance: many; d_gene: -; v_gene: TRBV5-1; j_gene: TRBJ2-6
CDR3aa: CSANFGFSEAFF; CDR3nt: TGCAGTGCTAATTTCGGGTTCAGTGAAGCTTTCTTT; abundance: many; d_gene: -; v_gene: TRBV20-1; j_gene: TRBJ1-1
CDR3aa: CSARDLAGPSYEQYF; CDR3nt: TGCAGTGCTAGAGATTTGGCGGGTCCCTCCTACGAGCAGTACTTC; abundance: many; d_gene: -; v_gene: TRBV20-1; j_gene: TRBJ2-7
CDR3aa: CATSINRAASNQPQNF; CDR3nt: TGTGCCACCAGCATTAACCGGGCCGCTAGCAATCAGCCCCAGAATTTT; abundance: -; d_gene: -; v_gene: TRBV15; j_gene: TRBJ1-5
CDR3aa: CSASAGPQETQYF; CDR3nt: TGCAGTGCGTCAGCGGGGCCTCAAGAGACCCAGTACTTC; abundance: many; d_gene: TRBD2; v_gene: TRBV20-1; j_gene: TRBJ2-5
CDR3aa: CASSLTGTSGIYNEQFF; CDR3nt: TGTGCCAGCAGCTTAACAGGGACTAGCGGGATATACAATGAGCAGTTCTTC; abundance: many; d_gene: TRBD2; v_gene: TRBV7-3; j_gene: TRBJ2-1
CDR3aa: CASSLGSLGAGELFF; CDR3nt: TGTGCCAGCAGTTTGGGCAGCCTGGGCGCCGGGGAGCTGTTTTTT; abundance: many; d_gene: -; v_gene: TRBV27; j_gene: TRBJ2-2
CDR3aa: CASSLGVQTNQPQNF; CDR3nt: TGCGCCAGCAGCTTGGGGGTTCAGACAAATCAGCCCCAGAATTTT; abundance: many; d_gene: -; v_gene: TRBV5-1; j_gene: TRBJ1-5
CDR3aa: CSARDTRTDNSPLNF; CDR3nt: TGCAGTGCTAGAGATACCAGGACGGATAATTCACCCCTCAACTTT; abundance: many; d_gene: -; v_gene: TRBV20-1; j_gene: TRBJ1-6
CDR3aa: CASTAFWDQPQHF; CDR3nt: TGTGCCAGCACCGCATTCTGGGATCAGCCCCAGCATTTT; abundance: many; d_gene: -; v_gene: TRBV5-6; j_gene: TRBJ1-5
CDR3aa: CSARDGIRAVWEQYF; CDR3nt: TGCAGTGCTAGAGATGGGATTAGGGCTGTGTGGGAGCAGTACTTC; abundance: medium-sized; d_gene: -; v_gene: TRBV20-1; j_gene: TRBJ2-7
CDR3aa: CAISVRDTQYF; CDR3nt: TGTGCCATCAGTGTCAGGGATACGCAGTATTTT; abundance: many; d_gene: -; v_gene: TRBV10-3; j_gene: TRBJ2-3
CDR3aa: CASLSSYEQYF; CDR3nt: TGTGCCAGCCTGAGCTCCTACGAGCAGTACTTC; abundance: -; d_gene: -; v_gene: TRBV2; j_gene: TRBJ2-7
CDR3aa: CASSHPGGRAYEQYF; CDR3nt: TGTGCCAGCAGCCACCCCGGAGGAAGGGCCTACGAGCAGTACTTC; abundance: -; d_gene: -; v_gene: TRBV7-2; j_gene: TRBJ2-7
CDR3aa: CALSADNINYGYTF; CDR3nt: TGTGCCCTTTCCGCGGATAACATTAACTATGGCTACACCTTC; abundance: many; d_gene: -; v_gene: TRBV10-3; j_gene: TRBJ1-2
CDR3aa: CASSYTDTQYF; CDR3nt: TGTGCCAGCAGCTACACAGATACGCAGTATTTT; abundance: many; d_gene: -; v_gene: TRBV7-2; j_gene: TRBJ2-3
CDR3aa: CASRLTSGSSYEQYF; CDR3nt: TGCGCCAGCAGGCTGACTAGCGGGAGCTCCTACGAGCAGTACTTC; abundance: many; d_gene: TRBD2; v_gene: TRBV5-1; j_gene: TRBJ2-7
CDR3aa: CASSLGDKYGYTF; CDR3nt: TGCGCCAGCAGCTTGGGGGACAAATATGGCTACACCTTC; abundance: many; d_gene: -; v_gene: TRBV5-1; j_gene: TRBJ1-2
CDR3aa: CSASFGAGNEQFF; CDR3nt: TGCAGTGCTAGTTTCGGGGCAGGCAATGAGCAGTTCTTC; abundance: many; d_gene: -; v_gene: TRBV20-1; j_gene: TRBJ2-1
CDR3aa: CASSDRNYGYTF; CDR3nt: TGTGCCAGCTCGGACAGGAACTATGGCTACACCTTC; abundance: many; d_gene: TRBD1; v_gene: TRBV6-2/TRBV6-3; j_gene: TRBJ1-2
CDR3aa: CASTYRQDFMNTEAFF; CDR3nt: TGTGCCAGCACCTATAGACAGGACTTCATGAACACTGAAGCTTTCTTT; abundance: many; d_gene: -; v_gene: TRBV27; j_gene: TRBJ1-1
CDR3aa: CASSQDGWGNADAEQYF; CDR3nt: TGTGCCAGCAGCCAAGATGGTTGGGGTAATGCTGACGCCGAGCAGTACTTC; abundance: many; d_gene: -; v_gene: TRBV3-1; j_gene: TRBJ2-7
CDR3aa: CASSFFGEREAFF; CDR3nt: TGTGCCAGCAGCTTTTTCGGGGAGCGGGAAGCTTTCTTT; abundance: many; d_gene: -; v_gene: TRBV7-9; j_gene: TRBJ1-1
CDR3aa: CATSRGLGTDTQYF; CDR3nt: TGTGCCACCAGCAGGGGACTAGGCACAGATACGCAGTATTTT; abundance: -; d_gene: TRBD2; v_gene: TRBV15; j_gene: TRBJ2-3
CDR3aa: CSATGELRYNEQFF; CDR3nt: TGCAGTGCCACCGGGGAACTAAGATACAATGAGCAGTTCTTC; abundance: -; d_gene: -; v_gene: TRBV20-1; j_gene: TRBJ2-1
CDR3aa: CASSLVRGQLAGAYNEQFF; CDR3nt: TGTGCCAGCAGCTTAGTCCGGGGGCAGTTAGCGGGAGCCTACAATGAGCAGTTCTTC; abundance: many; d_gene: TRBD2; v_gene: TRBV7-2; j_gene: TRBJ2-1
CDR3aa: CASSGPSTGGPHRDTQYF; CDR3nt: TGTGCCAGCAGTGGCCCGTCGACAGGGGGTCCGCATCGGGATACGCAGTATTTT; abundance: -; d_gene: TRBD1; v_gene: TRBV6-1; j_gene: TRBJ2-3
CDR3aa: CASNPGSDTEAFF; CDR3nt: TGCGCCAGCAACCCCGGTTCAGACACTGAAGCTTTCTTT; abundance: many; d_gene: -; v_gene: TRBV10-2; j_gene: TRBJ1-1
CDR3aa: CASSYIATSGISYEQYF; CDR3nt: TGCGCCAGCAGCTATATTGCGACTAGCGGGATCTCCTACGAGCAGTACTTC; abundance: many; d_gene: TRBD2; v_gene: TRBV5-1; j_gene: TRBJ2-7
CDR3aa: CASSRTGTASNYGYTF; CDR3nt: TGTGCCAGCAGCCGGACAGGGACGGCATCAAACTATGGCTACACCTTC; abundance: many; d_gene: TRBD1; v_gene: TRBV5-5; j_gene: TRBJ1-2
CDR3aa: CASSQEWGSGIEQFF; CDR3nt: TGCGCCAGCAGCCAAGAATGGGGGTCGGGGATTGAGCAGTTCTTC; abundance: many; d_gene: -; v_gene: TRBV4-1; j_gene: TRBJ2-1
CDR3aa: CAISESAAGENIQYF; CDR3nt: TGTGCCATCAGTGAGTCCGCGGCGGGCGAAAACATTCAGTACTTC; abundance: many; d_gene: -; v_gene: TRBV10-3; j_gene: TRBJ2-4
CDR3aa: CATSDLSGGKLFF; CDR3nt: TGTGCCACCAGCGACCTAAGTGGAGGAAAACTGTTTTTT; abundance: many; d_gene: -; v_gene: TRBV15; j_gene: TRBJ1-4
CDR3aa: CASSLDRGDQETQYF; CDR3nt: TGCGCCAGCAGCCTGGACAGGGGGGATCAAGAGACCCAGTACTTC; abundance: many; d_gene: TRBD1; v_gene: TRBV5-1; j_gene: TRBJ2-5
CDR3aa: CASSLGSGKIQYF; CDR3nt: TGTGCCAGCAGCTTAGGTAGCGGGAAAATTCAGTACTTC; abundance: -; d_gene: TRBD2; v_gene: TRBV7-9; j_gene: TRBJ2-4
CDR3aa: CSAQRVAKNIQYF; CDR3nt: TGCAGTGCCCAGAGAGTAGCCAAAAACATTCAGTACTTC; abundance: many; d_gene: -; v_gene: TRBV20-1; j_gene: TRBJ2-4
CDR3aa: CASSGRFSSANRGNQPQHF; CDR3nt: TGTGCCAGCAGCGGAAGATTCTCCTCGGCCAACCGGGGCAATCAGCCCCAGCATTTT; abundance: many; d_gene: -; v_gene: TRBV7-8; j_gene: TRBJ1-5
CDR3aa: CSVASGKGTQYF; CDR3nt: TGCAGCGTTGCCAGCGGGAAGGGCACGCAGTATTTT; abundance: many; d_gene: TRBD2; v_gene: TRBV29-1; j_gene: TRBJ2-3
CDR3aa: CASSLLTSPTDTQYF; CDR3nt: TGTGCCAGCAGCTTATTGACTAGCCCCACAGATACGCAGTATTTT; abundance: -; d_gene: TRBD2; v_gene: TRBV7-3; j_gene: TRBJ2-3
CDR3aa: CASSLFPGGVREQYF; CDR3nt: TGTGCCAGCAGCTTATTCCCGGGAGGGGTCCGCGAGCAGTACTTC; abundance: many; d_gene: TRBD2; v_gene: TRBV7-9; j_gene: TRBJ2-7